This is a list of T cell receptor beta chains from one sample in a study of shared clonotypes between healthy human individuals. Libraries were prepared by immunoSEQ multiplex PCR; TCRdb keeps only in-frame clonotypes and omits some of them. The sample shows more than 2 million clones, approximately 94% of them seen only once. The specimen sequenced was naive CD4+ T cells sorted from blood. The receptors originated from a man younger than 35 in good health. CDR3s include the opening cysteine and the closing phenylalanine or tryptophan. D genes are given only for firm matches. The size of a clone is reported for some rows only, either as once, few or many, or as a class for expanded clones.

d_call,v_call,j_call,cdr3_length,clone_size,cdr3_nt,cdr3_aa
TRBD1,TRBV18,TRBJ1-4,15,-,TGTGCCAGCTCACCGGACAGGGGCACGGATGAAAAACTGTTTTTT,CASSPDRGTDEKLFF
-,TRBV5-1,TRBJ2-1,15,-,TGCGCCAGCAGTCCCTCCGGAGGGTCCTACAATGAGCAGTTCTTC,CASSPSGGSYNEQFF
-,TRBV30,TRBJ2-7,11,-,TGTGCCTGGAGTCAGGACTACGAGCAGTACTTC,CAWSQDYEQYF
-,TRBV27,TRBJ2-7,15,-,TGTGCCAGCAGTGCACCGGGACGGCTTCTTAACGAGCAGTACTTC,CASSAPGRLLNEQYF
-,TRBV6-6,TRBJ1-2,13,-,TGTGCCACCACATTTCGGGTTGGCTATGGCTACACCTTC,CATTFRVGYGYTF
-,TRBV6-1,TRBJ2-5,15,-,TGTGCCAGCAGTGATGCCGGTGGAGGGCAAGAGACCCAGTACTTC,CASSDAGGGQETQYF
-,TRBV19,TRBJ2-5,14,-,TGTGCCAGTAGTCGCCCGGGGGCGGGAGAGACCCAGTACTTC,CASSRPGAGETQYF
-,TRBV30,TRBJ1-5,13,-,TGTGCCTGGGCTGACAGTCATGATCAGCCCCAGCATTTT,CAWADSHDQPQHF
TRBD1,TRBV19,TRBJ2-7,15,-,TGTGCCAGTAGTACCGGACAGGGGGGATCCTACGAGCAGTACTTC,CASSTGQGGSYEQYF
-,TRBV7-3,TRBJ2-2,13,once,TGTGCCAGCAGCTTAGGCGCCGCCGGGGAGCTGTTTTTT,CASSLGAAGELFF
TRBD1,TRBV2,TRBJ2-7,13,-,TGTGCCAGCAGTGAAGAGGGGGCGGAGGAGCAGTACTTC,CASSEEGAEEQYF
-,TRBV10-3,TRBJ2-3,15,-,TGTGCCATCAGTGATGTGAAGGGGGGCACAGATACGCAGTATTTT,CAISDVKGGTDTQYF
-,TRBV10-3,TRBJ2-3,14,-,TGTGCCATCAGTGAGAGGGGGGGCGCAGATACGCAGTATTTT,CAISERGGADTQYF
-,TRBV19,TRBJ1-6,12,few,TGTGCCAGTAGTATAGCTAATTCACCCCTCCACTTT,CASSIANSPLHF
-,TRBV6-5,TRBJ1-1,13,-,TGTGCCAGCAGTCAGAGCGTGAACACTGAAGCTTTCTTT,CASSQSVNTEAFF
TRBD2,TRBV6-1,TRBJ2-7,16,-,TGTGCCAGCAGTGAAATAGCGGGATACAGCTCCTACGAGCAGTACTTC,CASSEIAGYSSYEQYF
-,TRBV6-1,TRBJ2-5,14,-,TGTGCCAGCAGTGAAGCATTAGGAAGGGAGACCCAGTACTTC,CASSEALGRETQYF
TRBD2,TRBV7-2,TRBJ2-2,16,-,TGTGCCAGCAGACTAGCGGGAGGGCCGTCGGGCGGGGAGCTGTTTTTT,CASRLAGGPSGGELFF
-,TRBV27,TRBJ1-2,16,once,TGTGCCAGCAGTCCAGGCGGGGGGACCCGGGCCTATGGCTACACCTTC,CASSPGGGTRAYGYTF
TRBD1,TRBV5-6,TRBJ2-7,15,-,TGTGCCAGCAGCTTGGTGGGACAGGACTCCTACGAGCAGTACTTC,CASSLVGQDSYEQYF
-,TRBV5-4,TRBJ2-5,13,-,TGTGCCAGCAGCTCAGGACAGCAAGAGACCCAGTACTTC,CASSSGQQETQYF
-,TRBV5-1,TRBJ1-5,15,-,TGCGCCAGCAGCTCCGTGGGTGGGCCTGATCAGCCCCAGCATTTT,CASSSVGGPDQPQHF
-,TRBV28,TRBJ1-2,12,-,TGTGCCAGCAGAAAAATTCAGGGGGGCTACACCTTC,CASRKIQGGYTF
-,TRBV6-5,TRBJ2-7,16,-,TGTGCCAGCAGTTATTCCACCGGGACGGCTACCTACGAGCAGTACTTC,CASSYSTGTATYEQYF
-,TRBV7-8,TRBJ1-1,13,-,TGTGCCAGCAGCTCAATAGGGGGCACTGAAGCTTTCTTT,CASSSIGGTEAFF
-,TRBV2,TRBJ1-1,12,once,TGTGCCAGCAGTGAGGGGGGCCTAGCAGCTTTCTTT,CASSEGGLAAFF
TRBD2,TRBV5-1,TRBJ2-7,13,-,TGCGCCAGCAGCTTGGGCGGGAGCGACGAGCAGTACTTC,CASSLGGSDEQYF
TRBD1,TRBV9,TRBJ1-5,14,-,TGTGCCAGCAGCGGGACAGGGACCAATCAGCCCCAGCATTTT,CASSGTGTNQPQHF
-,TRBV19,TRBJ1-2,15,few,TGTGCCAGTAGTCCAAGACACCGCCTTGTCCATGGCTACACCTTC,CASSPRHRLVHGYTF
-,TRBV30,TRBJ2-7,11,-,TGTGCCTGGAGTCTAGCCGTCGAGCAGTACTTC,CAWSLAVEQYF
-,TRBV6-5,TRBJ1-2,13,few,TGTGCCAGCAGTTACTCGACAGACTATGGCTACACCTTC,CASSYSTDYGYTF
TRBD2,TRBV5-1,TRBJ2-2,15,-,TGCGCCAGCAGCGTCCAGACTAGCGGGGACGGGGAGCTGTTTTTT,CASSVQTSGDGELFF
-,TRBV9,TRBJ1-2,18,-,TGTGCCAGCAGCAGAGGGGGGCAGGGAGAATTCGTCAGGGATGGCTACACCTTC,CASSRGGQGEFVRDGYTF
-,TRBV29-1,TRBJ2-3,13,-,TGCAGCGTTGATAGACCGGGGACAGATACGCAGTATTTT,CSVDRPGTDTQYF
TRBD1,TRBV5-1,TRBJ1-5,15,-,TGCGCCAGCCGTCCCACAGGGGGCCCCAATCAGCCCCAGCATTTT,CASRPTGGPNQPQHF
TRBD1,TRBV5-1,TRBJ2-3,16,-,TGCGCCAGCAGCCTGACCGGGACAGGGAGAACAGATACGCAGTATTTT,CASSLTGTGRTDTQYF
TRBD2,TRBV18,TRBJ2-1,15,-,TGTGCCAGCTCACCACCGGGACTAGCGAAGAATGAGCAGTTCTTC,CASSPPGLAKNEQFF
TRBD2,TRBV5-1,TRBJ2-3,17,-,TGCGCCAGCAGCTTGGTGGGCTGGGAGGGCCAGGCAGATACGCAGTATTTT,CASSLVGWEGQADTQYF
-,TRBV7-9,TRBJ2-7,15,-,TGTGCCAGCAGCCTGATCGGACAGGGAGGGTACGAGCAGTACTTC,CASSLIGQGGYEQYF
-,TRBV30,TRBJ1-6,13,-,TGTGCCTGGAGTGGACGATATAATTCACCCCTCCACTTT,CAWSGRYNSPLHF
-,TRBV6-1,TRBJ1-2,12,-,TGTGCTGGGGGGCGAGGGTTGGATGGCTACACCTTC,CAGGRGLDGYTF
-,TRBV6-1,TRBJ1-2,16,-,TGTGCCAGCAGTGAACCAGGTGGGAAAGATTACTATGGCTACACCTTC,CASSEPGGKDYYGYTF
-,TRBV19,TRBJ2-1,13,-,TGTGCCAGTAGTATCTACCTTTACAATGAGCAGTTCTTC,CASSIYLYNEQFF
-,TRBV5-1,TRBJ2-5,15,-,TGCGCCAGCAGCCGAGCGGGCGACTACCAAGAGACCCAGTACTTC,CASSRAGDYQETQYF
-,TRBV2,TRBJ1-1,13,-,TGTGCCAGCAGTGTAGGCCAGAACACTGAAGCTTTCTTT,CASSVGQNTEAFF
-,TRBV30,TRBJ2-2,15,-,TGTGCCTGGAGTGTGAAGGGGCGGTGGACCGGGGAGCTGTTTTTT,CAWSVKGRWTGELFF
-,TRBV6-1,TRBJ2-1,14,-,TGTGCCACCAGGCGGGTAAGCTCCTACAATGAGCAGTTCTTC,CATRRVSSYNEQFF
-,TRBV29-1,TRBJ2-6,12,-,TGCAGCGCTGCGTCGGGGGCCAACGTCCTGACTTTC,CSAASGANVLTF
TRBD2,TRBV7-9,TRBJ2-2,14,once,TGTGCCAGCAGCTTTACTGGCGGGAGCGGGGAGCTGTTTTTT,CASSFTGGSGELFF
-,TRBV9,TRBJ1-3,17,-,TGTGCCAGCAGCACAGATGGCCAGGGCGCATCTGGAAACACCATATATTTT,CASSTDGQGASGNTIYF
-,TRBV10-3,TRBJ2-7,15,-,TGTGCCATCAGTGAGGCTCCGGCCCTTTCCGGCGAGCAGTACTTC,CAISEAPALSGEQYF
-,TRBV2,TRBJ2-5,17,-,TGTGCCAGTCAAGCGGTATCGCGGGGGCCCTACCCCGAGACCCAGTACTTC,CASQAVSRGPYPETQYF